Below, one T cell receptor (beta chain) is given with its context. No antigen is known for it. The V gene's germline CDR1 is SGHTA and CDR2 FQGTGA. CDR3 length: 15 amino acids. V dropped 5 bases and J dropped 8; count of bases not matched to a gene: 10. Primers included in the PCR were 60 Vbeta and 13 Jbeta primers. The data were produced by immunoSEQ multiplex PCR, yet TCRdb's version contains in-frame clones alone and is incomplete. The sample has over 100,000 clones, roughly 9.6% seen once. This sample was taken from a study of cytomegalovirus exposure and HLA in healthy donors. Across the study: Sequencing of 150 million to 200 million T cells in an earlier analysis found 95 million to 120 million unique TCR beta sequences.

Findings and caveats of the study: Within an earlier analysis, most TCR beta V segments proved productive either about 90% or about 30% of the time. The likely origin of a cluster of highly shared sequence variants was a sequencing artifact.

The sample comprised PBMCs. The TCR was taken from a woman aged 40-49 years in good health and CMV-seropositive. V is TRBV7-3 and J is TRBJ2-1, with TRBD2 matching over 9 bases. CDR3 sequence (DNA): TGTGCCAGCAGCCCTCAGCGGGGGGCCCCCTATGAGCAGTTCTTC. Protein product: CASSPQRGAPYEQFF.